This T cell receptor beta chain was profiled in a study of T cells after yellow fever vaccination. Regarding the study as a whole: A faster peak, day 5 versus 15, was reached by the weaker secondary response.

TCR cDNA was made by 5'RACE template switching, adding a universal primer site and UMIs. TCRdb redid the calling of the 5' RACE reads with MiXCR, one entry per CDR3 protein. The sample records about 340,000 distinct CDR3 sequences, approximately 3.9% being singletons. Note on this clonotype: The antigen remains unidentified.

The sequencing here drew on PBMCs, taken 5 days after the yellow fever booster vaccination. This clonotype was sampled from a man between 18 and 35 years old who received the YFV17D yellow fever vaccine.

In nucleotides, the CDR3 is TGCGCCAGCAGCCACGGGCGGGGAGGGACCGGGGAGCTGTTTTTT. Residues: CASSHGRGGTGELFF. The chain couples TRBV4-1 to TRBJ2-2; 7 bases match TRBD2. The ends lost 3 bases at V and 5 bases at J; junction bases unmatched: 6. CDR3 length equals 15 residues. The germline gives CDR1 MGHRA, CDR2 YSYEKL.